This T cell receptor (beta chain) comes out of a study of T cells after yellow fever vaccination. TCRdb independently ran MiXCR on the 5' RACE reads; one entry per CDR3 protein. In the table there are 150,000 to 200,000 distinct CDR3 sequences, around 9% of which are singletons. Trimming left V 5 bases short and J 5 bases short, with 20 bases between. The germline CDR1 and CDR2 sequences are MNHEY and SVGEGT. CDR3 length equals 16 residues. Sequences were derived from CD8+ T cells sorted from PBMCs, sampled 45 days after the yellow fever booster vaccination. The receptor's source is a man in his late teens or twenties who received the YFV17D yellow fever vaccine. The rearrangement joins TRBV6-2 or TRBV6-3 to TRBJ2-3, with D perhaps TRBD2 (6 bases). Written as DNA, the CDR3 is TGTGCCAGCAGTCGAATTTCGGACTATCTGGGAGATACGCAGTATTTT. It specifies CASSRISDYLGDTQYF.